This TCR beta chain stems from a study of blood T cell repertoires in COVID-19. Study summary: Samples representing acute and convalescent COVID-19 were sourced from the United States, Italy and Spain. Sample material is recorded as cDNA or gDNA derived from T cells, B-cell-depleted T cells, or PBMCs.

In the authors' workflow: Quantification of nucleated cells was approximated via reference gene primer amplification. Method: immunoSEQ multiplex PCR; TCRdb's copy keeps in-frame clones and lacks some. V, J and clone size reflect that table, while D and trimming were determined from the DNA. Among some 130,000 clones listed, 84% were seen once. The CDR3 runs 20 residues. The V end lost 5 bases, the J end lost 3 bases, and 27 bases lay between the germline ends. The germline V gene encodes CDR1 KGHDR and CDR2 SFDVKD. This chain links TRBV24-1 with TRBJ2-2; D is possibly TRBD2 (5 bases). This sequence was found in a woman aged 25 to 39 who had recovered from COVID-19. The specimen was peripheral blood. The CDR3 is CATSGHTLGLGSFDTGELFF. DNA of the CDR3: TGTGCCACCAGTGGCCACACTTTAGGGTTAGGGAGTTTCGACACCGGGGAGCTGTTTTTT.